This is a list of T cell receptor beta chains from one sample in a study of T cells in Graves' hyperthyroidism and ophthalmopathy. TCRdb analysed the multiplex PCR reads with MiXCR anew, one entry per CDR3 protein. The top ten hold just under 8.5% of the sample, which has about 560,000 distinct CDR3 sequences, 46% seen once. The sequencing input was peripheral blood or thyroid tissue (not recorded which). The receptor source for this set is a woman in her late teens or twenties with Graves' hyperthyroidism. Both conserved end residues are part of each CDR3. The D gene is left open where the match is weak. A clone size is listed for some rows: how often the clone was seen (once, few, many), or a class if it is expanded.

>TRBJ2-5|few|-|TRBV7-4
TGTGCCAGCAGTAAACAGGCTGCCCAAGAGACCCAGTACTTC
CASSKQAAQETQYF
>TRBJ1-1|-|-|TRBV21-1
TGTGCCAGCAGCAGGAGGGGAAACGGGCGGGCGAACACTGAAGCTTTCTTT
CASSRRGNGRANTEAFF
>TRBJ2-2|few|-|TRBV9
TGTGCCAGCAGTCAGGAACCGAACACCGGGGAGCTGTTTTTT
CASSQEPNTGELFF
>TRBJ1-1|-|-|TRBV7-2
TGTGCCAGCAGCTACCACCAGAACACTGAAGCTTTCTTT
CASSYHQNTEAFF
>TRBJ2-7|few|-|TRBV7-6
TGTGCCAGCAGCCCGATACGGACCGGCTCCTACGAGCAGTACTTC
CASSPIRTGSYEQYF
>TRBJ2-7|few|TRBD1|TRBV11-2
TGTGCCAGCAGCTTGGGACAGGGAAGTAAGTACTTC
CASSLGQGSKYF
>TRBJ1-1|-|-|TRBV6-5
TGTGCCAGCAGTGAACAGGGAGACGGCACTGAAGCTTTCTTT
CASSEQGDGTEAFF
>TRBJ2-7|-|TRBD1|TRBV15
TGCGCCAGCCAGCGCGGGACAGGGGTAGGCTACGAGCAGTACTTC
CASQRGTGVGYEQYF
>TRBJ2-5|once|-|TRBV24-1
TGTGCTAGAGATTTGGCAGGGGCGGAAGAGACCCAGTACTTC
CARDLAGAEETQYF
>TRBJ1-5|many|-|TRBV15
TGTGCCACGGGCGGAGATAGCAATCAGCCCCAGCATTTT
CATGGDSNQPQHF
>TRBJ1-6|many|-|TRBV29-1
TGCAGCGTCGCCACAGGGTTTAAATCACCCCTCCACTTT
CSVATGFKSPLHF
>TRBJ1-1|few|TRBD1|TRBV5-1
TGCGCCAGCAGCCCAAGGACAGGGATCACTGAAGCTTTCTTT
CASSPRTGITEAFF
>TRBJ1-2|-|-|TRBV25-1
TGTGCCAGCAGATACCAGGGGAGTAACTATGGCTACACCTTC
CASRYQGSNYGYTF
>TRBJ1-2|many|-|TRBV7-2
TGTGCCAGCAGCTTAGCGATGGGAGCCGGTGGCTACACCTTC
CASSLAMGAGGYTF
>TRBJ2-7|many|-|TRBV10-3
TGTGCCATCAGTGATGCAGGGAAGAACGAGCAGTACTTC
CAISDAGKNEQYF
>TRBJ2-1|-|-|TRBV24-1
TGTGCCACCAGTGCTCCAGGAGGAGGGTACGAGCAGTTCTTC
CATSAPGGGYEQFF
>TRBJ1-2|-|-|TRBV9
TGTGCCAGCAGCCCGATTGGGGCTCTGGACTATGGCTACACCTTC
CASSPIGALDYGYTF
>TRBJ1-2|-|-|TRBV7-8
TGTGCCAGCAGCTCGGAAGGGGTCTTCGGTTATGGCTACACCTTC
CASSSEGVFGYGYTF
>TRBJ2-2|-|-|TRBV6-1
TGTGCCAGCAGTGAAGAGGGGAGCGGGGAGCTGTTTTTT
CASSEEGSGELFF
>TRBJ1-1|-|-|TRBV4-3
TGCGCCAGCAGCCCCGGACAGTCGGGCACTGAAGCTTTCTTT
CASSPGQSGTEAFF
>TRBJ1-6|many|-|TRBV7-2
TGTGCCAGCAGCCCTCACAGATCACCCCTCCACTTT
CASSPHRSPLHF
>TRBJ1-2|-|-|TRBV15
TGTGCCACCAGCCGCCACGGTACAGGGTGGGGGACTGGCTACACCTTC
CATSRHGTGWGTGYTF
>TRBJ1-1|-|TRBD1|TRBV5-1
TGCGCCAGCAGCTTGCAGGGGGAGGCCACTGAAGCTTTCTTT
CASSLQGEATEAFF
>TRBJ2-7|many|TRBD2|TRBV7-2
TGTGCCAGCAAGAGCTGGGAGGGAACCTACGAGCAGTACTTC
CASKSWEGTYEQYF
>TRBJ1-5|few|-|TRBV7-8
TGTGCCAGCGATACAGGGATTCGCAATCAGCCCCAGCATTTT
CASDTGIRNQPQHF
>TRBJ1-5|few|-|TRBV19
TGTGCCAGTAGTGCACTACAGTTAGGCGCGGGTCAGCCCCAGCATTTT
CASSALQLGAGQPQHF
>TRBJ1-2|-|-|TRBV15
TGTGCCACCAGCAGATACACCTACGGGGCGGTCGGCTATGGCTACACCTTC
CATSRYTYGAVGYGYTF
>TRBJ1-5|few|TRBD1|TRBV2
TGTGCCAGCAGGCTGACAGGGGATAGCAATCAGCCCCAGCATTTT
CASRLTGDSNQPQHF
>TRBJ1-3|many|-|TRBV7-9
TGTGCCAGCAGCTTAGGAGGATGGACTGGAAACACCATATATTTT
CASSLGGWTGNTIYF
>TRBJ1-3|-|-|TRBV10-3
TGTGCCATCAGTGTGGACGTCTCTGGAAACACCATATATTTT
CAISVDVSGNTIYF
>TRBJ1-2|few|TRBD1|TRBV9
TGTGCCAGCAGTACGGACAGGGGAGGCTATGGCTACACCTTC
CASSTDRGGYGYTF